A single sample gave rise to the 25 T cell receptor beta chains below, sequenced in a study of blood T cell repertoires in COVID-19. TCRdb's copy holds only in-frame clones and misses some; the assay was immunoSEQ multiplex PCR. The sample shows about 140,000 clones, roughly 88% of them seen only once. Sequenced input: PBMCs or T cells enriched from blood (not recorded which). These receptors were obtained from a man aged 70-80 years who had been exposed to COVID-19.

The CDR3 bases are TGTGCCTCACGTCCGGGGGTAGTAACTAATGAAAAACTGTTTTTT. Residues: CASRPGVVTNEKLFF. The chain couples TRBV28 to TRBJ1-4; TRBD1 is a possible D gene (5 bases). Between the trimmed V and J ends, which lost 11 bases and 1 base, there was a span of 17 bases. Per the germline V gene, CDR1 is MDHEN and CDR2 is SYDVKM. The CDR3 loop spans 15 amino acids.

This clone was picked up one time. The rearrangement uses TRBV5-8 and TRBJ1-2, with TRBD1 matching over 9 bases. The V and J ends lost 1 base and 7 bases, in that order; junction bases with no gene match: 5. The CDR3 runs to 14 residues. Germline CDR1 reads SGHTS; CDR2 reads YDEGEE. The DNA of the CDR3 is TGTGCCAGCAGCTTGTTACAGGGGGCCTCTGGCTACACCTTC. Translating gives CASSLLQGASGYTF.

This clone was detected a few times. The chain is built from TRBV28 and TRBJ1-6; TRBD1 agrees at 8 bases. With 6 bases clipped from V and 5 bases from J, the junction kept 12 bases outside the gene matches. CDR1 MDHEN and CDR2 SYDVKM come from the germline V gene. This CDR3 is 17 amino acids long. CDR3 amino acids: CASSLRDRRYHNSPLHF. The CDR3 region has the DNA TGTGCCAGCAGCCTTAGGGACAGGAGGTACCATAATTCACCCCTCCACTTT.

The chain employs TRBV19 and TRBJ1-5; TRBD1 agrees at 8 bases. J lost 4 bases, V lost 5 bases, and 10 bases had no gene match. The CDR3 totals 16 residues. Germline CDR1 reads LNHDA; CDR2 reads SQIVND (reference sequence). The CDR3 region has the DNA TGTGCCAGTAGTCCCATAGACAGGGGACTTAATCAGCCCCAGCATTTT. Translating it yields CASSPIDRGLNQPQHF. The full variable domain, rest sourced from reference TRBV19 and TRBJ1-5, is DGGITQSPKYLFRKEGQNVTLSCEQNLNHDAMYWYRQDPGQGLRLIYYSQIVNDFQKGDIAEGYSVSREKKESFPLTVTSAQKNPTAFYLCASSPIDRGLNQPQHFGDGTRLSIL.

This rearrangement joins TRBV4-3 to TRBJ1-1; D unresolved. Germline V gene lookup returns CDR1 LGHNA and CDR2 YSLEER. The CDR3 length is 13 residues. Trimming removed 0 bases from V and 1 base from J, with 3 bases in between. The CDR3 sequence: CASSQERNTEAFF. As DNA, the CDR3 is TGCGCCAGCAGCCAAGAGAGGAACACTGAAGCTTTCTTT.

The CDR3 nucleotides read TGTGCCAGCAGCCATACGGACAGGGGGAACTATGGCTACACCTTC. Translating it yields CASSHTDRGNYGYTF. The chain has TRBV3-1 (or the pseudogene TRBV3-2) and TRBJ1-2; the match to TRBD1 covers 10 bases. Losses at the gene ends were 3 bases for V and 2 bases for J; bases not matched to a gene: 3. The CDR3 extends over 15 amino acids. Germline-derived CDR1 and CDR2 are LGHDT and YNNKEL (reference sequence).

This clone was recorded once. The CDR3: CASRMRESTDTQYF. The CDR3 DNA sequence: TGCGCCAGCAGAATGCGGGAGAGCACAGATACGCAGTATTTT. This chain joins TRBV4-1 and TRBJ2-3; 7 bases fit TRBD2. The germline V gene encodes CDR1 MGHRA and CDR2 YSYEKL. The CDR3 is 14 residues long. The junction had 3 bases not matched to a gene; V was cut back by 6 bases and J by 0 bases.

This clone was seen once. The J gene is TRBJ1-2, the V gene TRBV5-4, with TRBD1 identical over 10 bases. J lost 13 bases, V lost 3 bases, and 9 bases had no gene match. The CDR3 totals 13 residues. Germline-derived CDR1 and CDR2 are SGHNT and YYREEE (reference sequence). This CDR3 reads CASSSPGQGRRTF. CDR3 sequence (DNA): TGTGCCAGCAGCTCACCGGGACAGGGGCGGCGCACCTTC. The full variable domain, with the rest looked up from reference TRBV5-4 and TRBJ1-2, is ETGVTQSPTHLIKTRGQQVTLRCSSQSGHNTVSWYQQALGQGPQFIFQYYREEENGRGNFPPRFSGLQFPNYSSELNVNALELDDSALYLCASSSPGQGRRTFGSGTRLTVV.

This clone was detected ten times or more. The chain recombines TRBV30 with TRBJ2-7; TRBD1 matches at 9 bases. V gave up 0 bases and J gave up 5 bases; unmatched junction bases: 8. Germline loops: CDR1 GTSNPN, CDR2 SVGIG (reference sequence). There are 15 residues in the CDR3. DNA for the CDR3: TGTGCCTGGAGTGTTGTCGGGACAGGGCTCCACGAGCAGTACTTC. Translated, it gives CAWSVVGTGLHEQYF.

This clone was detected once. The V call is TRBV5-8, the J call TRBJ1-5; D is ambiguous. Trimming cost V 5 bases and J 4 bases, with 13 bases left between them. This CDR3 has 14 residues. CDR1 and CDR2 (germline): SGHTS, YDEGEE. The CDR3 is CASSGRGSNQPQHF. In DNA form, the CDR3 reads TGTGCCAGCAGTGGGCGGGGAAGTAATCAGCCCCAGCATTTT.

Turning to this clone: Other DNA sequences in this specimen translate into the identical CDR3. The CDR3 DNA is TGTGCCAGCAGGGGACAGGGAGCGGGAGGCTACACCTTC. Encoded protein: CASRGQGAGGYTF. The J gene is TRBJ1-2, the V gene TRBV28; 9 bases are shared with TRBD1. CDR1 is MDHEN, CDR2 SYDVKM, per germline. The CDR3 sequence is 13 residues long. The trim removed 6 bases at V and 8 bases at J, leaving 7 bases unmatched.

This clone was picked up many times. The CDR3 protein is CASSSDFYGYTF. DNA for the CDR3: TGTGCCAGCAGTTCTGACTTCTATGGCTACACCTTC. The V gene is TRBV12-3 or TRBV12-4, the J gene TRBJ1-2; D unclear. V was pared by 4 bases and J by 4 bases, with 7 bases between. This CDR3 is 12 amino acids long.

The V gene is TRBV25-1, the J gene TRBJ2-1; a weak D match, TRBD2 (6 bases). Trimming stripped 3 bases from V and 3 bases from J, with 12 bases between. The CDR3 extends over 15 amino acids. Germline V gives CDR1 MGHDK, CDR2 SYGVNS. The CDR3 spells CASSESGTHYNEQFF. Written as DNA, the CDR3 is TGTGCCAGCAGTGAGTCCGGGACTCACTACAATGAGCAGTTCTTC.

The gene calls are TRBV5-3 and TRBJ1-4; no clear D. TRBV5-3 is designated an ORF whose function remains uncertain. The CDR3 is 12 residues long. V gave up 9 bases and J gave up 7 bases, with 13 bases separating them. The CDR3 loop is CAIREEGEKLFF. The CDR3 bases are TGTGCCATACGGGAAGAGGGTGAAAAACTGTTTTTT.

The J gene is TRBJ2-7, the V gene TRBV6-6; 10 bases agree with TRBD1. Germline V gene data show CDR1 as MNHNY and CDR2 as SVGAGI (reference sequence). The V and J ends lost 2 bases and 7 bases, in that order; junction bases with no gene match: 5. This CDR3 has 14 residues. The CDR3 bases are TGTGCCAGCAGTTACACGGGACAGGGGCTTGAGCAGTACTTC. It yields the protein CASSYTGQGLEQYF.

The rearrangement joins TRBV9 to TRBJ1-2; 9 bases align to TRBD1. CDR3 length: 18 residues. The junction had 17 bases not matched to a gene; V was cut back by 0 bases and J by 8 bases. From germline, CDR1 is SGDLS and CDR2 YYNGEE. The CDR3 spells CASSVDAPWDRAPQGYTF. CDR3 nucleotide sequence: TGTGCCAGCAGCGTAGATGCCCCTTGGGACAGGGCACCCCAGGGCTACACCTTC.

This rearrangement joins TRBV2 to TRBJ1-2; D remains unclear. V dropped 2 bases and J dropped 6 bases, with 16 bases sitting between them. Germline-derived CDR1 and CDR2 are SNHLY and FYNNEI. There are 15 residues in the CDR3. The CDR3 protein is CASSEPPETLHGYTF. CDR3 DNA: TGTGCCAGCAGTGAACCACCGGAGACGCTCCATGGCTACACCTTC.

This rearrangement joins TRBV4-1 to TRBJ2-1; 7 positions match TRBD1. With V trimmed by 4 bases and J by 4 bases, 10 bases remained unmatched. The CDR3 has 16 amino acids. The germline gives CDR1 MGHRA, CDR2 YSYEKL. The CDR3 DNA is TGCGCCAGCAGCCTGAACCCCTCGGGACAGTACAATGAGCAGTTCTTC. It translates to CASSLNPSGQYNEQFF.

The rearrangement uses TRBV6-5 and TRBJ2-3; perhaps TRBD1 as D (6 bases). CDR1 is MNHEY and CDR2 is SVGAGI in the germline V gene. V lost 1 base, J lost 1 base, and 9 bases lay in between. The CDR3 is 15 amino acids. The CDR3 here is CASSYWRQGTDTQYF. The CDR3 DNA reads as TGTGCCAGCAGTTACTGGCGACAGGGCACAGATACGCAGTATTTT.

This clone was recorded once. V gene TRBV7-8 combines with J gene TRBJ1-3; 10 bases match TRBD1. Germline trimming cut 5 bases from V and 4 bases from J; bases unmatched to any gene: 11. Germline V gene sequence: CDR1 SGHVS, CDR2 FQNEAQ. The CDR3 consists of 17 residues. The CDR3 region has the DNA TGTGCCAGCAGCCCCCAGACAGGGGGCAGGGGAGGAAACACCATATATTTT. Amino acids: CASSPQTGGRGGNTIYF.

This clone was observed many times. This chain connects TRBV7-9 to TRBJ2-7, with a weak D call TRBD1 (6 bases). Germline lookup yields CDR1 SEHNR and CDR2 FQNEAQ (reference sequence). Trimming left V 5 bases short and J 5 bases short, with 10 bases between. The CDR3 extends over 12 amino acids. The CDR3 sequence: CASSETGDEQYF. The CDR3 DNA reads TGTGCCAGCAGCGAGACAGGAGACGAGCAGTACTTC.

The chain carries TRBV7-9 and TRBJ2-5, with 9 nucleotides matching TRBD1. Germline V gives CDR1 SEHNR, CDR2 FQNEAQ (reference sequence). J lost 4 bases, V lost 6 bases, and 3 bases had no gene match. The CDR3 length is 13 residues. CDR3 sequence: CASREQGAETQYF. DNA for the CDR3: TGTGCCAGCAGAGAACAGGGGGCAGAGACCCAGTACTTC.

The genes are TRBV6-5 and TRBJ1-2, with TRBD1 matching over 8 bases. V was pared by 5 bases and J by 8 bases, with 7 bases of the junction left unmatched. The CDR3 runs to 13 residues. Germline V gene data show CDR1 as MNHEY and CDR2 as SVGAGI. The CDR3 sequence is CASSPAGGYGYTF. The CDR3 DNA is TGTGCCAGCAGTCCCGCAGGGGGCTACGGCTACACCTTC.

This rearrangement joins TRBV6-2 or TRBV6-3 to TRBJ1-5; 7 bases are a match to TRBD1. V was clipped by 5 bases and J by 6 bases; unmatched bases: 7. This CDR3 contains 14 residues. In germline, CDR1 is MNHEY, CDR2 SVGEGT. Written as DNA, the CDR3 is TGTGCCAGCAGTAGAGGGGGCGCCGCTCAGCCCCAGCATTTT. As protein: CASSRGGAAQPQHF.

This clone has a handful of counts. The rearrangement uses TRBV19 and TRBJ1-1; 7 positions agree with TRBD1. The trim removed 6 bases at V and 0 bases at J, leaving 7 bases unmatched. This CDR3 region has 15 residues. Germline CDR1 LNHDA, CDR2 SQIVND (reference sequence). The chain's CDR3 is CASSRGTVMNTEAFF. In DNA form, the CDR3 reads TGTGCCAGTAGCCGTGGGACAGTCATGAACACTGAAGCTTTCTTT.